Listed below are T cell receptor beta chains from one sample, sequenced in a study of blood T cell repertoires in COVID-19. The assay was immunoSEQ multiplex PCR, and TCRdb's table has in-frame clones only and misses some. Of more than 65,000 clones listed, approximately 84% are singletons. The sample comprised peripheral blood. Receptors were obtained from a human donor in a cohort sampled during active COVID-19. CDR3s include the opening cysteine and the closing phenylalanine or tryptophan. The D gene is left open where the match is weak. Clone size is given for some rows only: seen once, a few or many times, or a class if the clone is expanded.

CDR3nt: TGTGCCATCAGGCCGGGACTAGCGGGAGCCCTGGACGAGCAGTACTTC; CDR3aa: CAIRPGLAGALDEQYF; v_gene: TRBV10-3; abundance: NA; j_gene: TRBJ2-7; d_gene: TRBD2
CDR3nt: TGCGCCAGCAGTGGCAACTCTGGGGCCAACGTCCTGACTTTC; CDR3aa: CASSGNSGANVLTF; v_gene: TRBV5-1; abundance: NA; j_gene: TRBJ2-6; d_gene: NA
CDR3nt: TGTGCCAGCAGCGTTGACAGGGGGTCCGGAAACACCATATATTTT; CDR3aa: CASSVDRGSGNTIYF; v_gene: TRBV9; abundance: NA; j_gene: TRBJ1-3; d_gene: TRBD1
CDR3nt: TGTGCCAGCAGCATTATAACCTACGAGCAGTACTTC; CDR3aa: CASSIITYEQYF; v_gene: TRBV5-8; abundance: NA; j_gene: TRBJ2-7; d_gene: NA
CDR3nt: TGCAGCGTTCCCTCGGGGGTTATAGGGTATACGCAGTATTTT; CDR3aa: CSVPSGVIGYTQYF; v_gene: TRBV29-1; abundance: NA; j_gene: TRBJ2-3; d_gene: NA
CDR3nt: TGTGCCAGTAGTACCCTGGACAGGGGGCTCACTGAAGCTTTCTTT; CDR3aa: CASSTLDRGLTEAFF; v_gene: TRBV19; abundance: NA; j_gene: TRBJ1-1; d_gene: TRBD1
CDR3nt: TGTGCCAGCAGCCCATCAGGGGACACTGAAGCTTTCTTT; CDR3aa: CASSPSGDTEAFF; v_gene: TRBV5-4; abundance: NA; j_gene: TRBJ1-1; d_gene: NA
CDR3nt: TGTGCCAGCAGTCTTACTAGCGGGAGGGACGAGCAGTACTTC; CDR3aa: CASSLTSGRDEQYF; v_gene: TRBV28; abundance: NA; j_gene: TRBJ2-7; d_gene: TRBD2
CDR3nt: TGCGCCAGCAGCCCGTATGGAGTAGAGCAGTTCTTC; CDR3aa: CASSPYGVEQFF; v_gene: TRBV5-1; abundance: NA; j_gene: TRBJ2-1; d_gene: NA
CDR3nt: TGTGCCAGCAGCTTCTCTCTCGAGCAGTACTTC; CDR3aa: CASSFSLEQYF; v_gene: TRBV5-6; abundance: NA; j_gene: TRBJ2-7; d_gene: NA
CDR3nt: TGTGCCAGCAGTGAAGCGCCACTAGCGGTTCAGTACTTC; CDR3aa: CASSEAPLAVQYF; v_gene: TRBV2; abundance: NA; j_gene: TRBJ2-4; d_gene: TRBD2
CDR3nt: TGCGCCAGCAGCTTGGAAGGGACAGGCTGGGGCTACACCTTC; CDR3aa: CASSLEGTGWGYTF; v_gene: TRBV5-1; abundance: NA; j_gene: TRBJ1-2; d_gene: TRBD1
CDR3nt: TGTGCTAGTGGTCCGGACAGGGGGGTCGCAGATACGCAGTATTTT; CDR3aa: CASGPDRGVADTQYF; v_gene: TRBV12-5; abundance: NA; j_gene: TRBJ2-3; d_gene: TRBD1
CDR3nt: TGTGCCAGCAGTTTATCGAACAGGGTGGGTCAGCCCCAGCATTTT; CDR3aa: CASSLSNRVGQPQHF; v_gene: TRBV27; abundance: NA; j_gene: TRBJ1-5; d_gene: NA
CDR3nt: TGTGCCAGTAGTACAGGCAGGGCGTTCGGAAACACCATATATTTT; CDR3aa: CASSTGRAFGNTIYF; v_gene: TRBV19; abundance: NA; j_gene: TRBJ1-3; d_gene: NA
CDR3nt: TGTGCCAGCAGCTTACAGCCGGGACTAGCGGTCATAAAGGATTCCTACGAGCAGTACTTC; CDR3aa: CASSLQPGLAVIKDSYEQYF; v_gene: TRBV7-8; abundance: NA; j_gene: TRBJ2-7; d_gene: TRBD2
CDR3nt: TGTGCCAGCAGTTACGGGGAGTTCGAGCAGTACTTC; CDR3aa: CASSYGEFEQYF; v_gene: TRBV6-2/TRBV6-3; abundance: NA; j_gene: TRBJ2-7; d_gene: NA
CDR3nt: TGTGCCAGTAGCGGACAGGGACCATACACTGAAGCTTTCTTT; CDR3aa: CASSGQGPYTEAFF; v_gene: TRBV19; abundance: NA; j_gene: TRBJ1-1; d_gene: TRBD1
CDR3nt: TGCGCCAGCAGCAAACAACAGGGGGAGGACGAAAAACTGTTTTTT; CDR3aa: CASSKQQGEDEKLFF; v_gene: TRBV5-1; abundance: NA; j_gene: TRBJ1-4; d_gene: TRBD1
CDR3nt: TGTGCCAGCAGCCCGCCGATACTGGATACGCAGTATTTT; CDR3aa: CASSPPILDTQYF; v_gene: TRBV7-9; abundance: many; j_gene: TRBJ2-3; d_gene: NA
CDR3nt: TGCGCCAGCAGGCGGACTAGCGGGAGGAGGGGGCAGTACTTC; CDR3aa: CASRRTSGRRGQYF; v_gene: TRBV5-1; abundance: NA; j_gene: TRBJ2-7; d_gene: TRBD2
CDR3nt: TGTGCCAGTAGTATATTGGCGGGCGGAACCTACGAGCAGTACTTC; CDR3aa: CASSILAGGTYEQYF; v_gene: TRBV19; abundance: NA; j_gene: TRBJ2-7; d_gene: NA
CDR3nt: TGTGCCAGCAGCCAGTCGCGGGGGGGGGCAGATACGCAGTATTTT; CDR3aa: CASSQSRGGADTQYF; v_gene: TRBV3-1/TRBV3-2; abundance: NA; j_gene: TRBJ2-3; d_gene: TRBD2
CDR3nt: TGTGCCAGCAGTCAGGGGCTAGCGGGGGGGCCCGAGACCCAGTACTTC; CDR3aa: CASSQGLAGGPETQYF; v_gene: TRBV2; abundance: NA; j_gene: TRBJ2-5; d_gene: TRBD2
CDR3nt: TGTGCCAGTAGTATACCCTGGACAGGAGGAAACACCATATATTTT; CDR3aa: CASSIPWTGGNTIYF; v_gene: TRBV19; abundance: NA; j_gene: TRBJ1-3; d_gene: TRBD1
CDR3nt: TGTGCCAGCAGCTCCGGGACTAGCGGCAATGAGCAGTTCTTC; CDR3aa: CASSSGTSGNEQFF; v_gene: TRBV7-3; abundance: NA; j_gene: TRBJ2-1; d_gene: TRBD2
CDR3nt: TGTGCCATCAGTAGTAGCGGGGGGGAGACCCAGTACTTC; CDR3aa: CAISSSGGETQYF; v_gene: TRBV10-3; abundance: NA; j_gene: TRBJ2-5; d_gene: TRBD2
CDR3nt: TGTGCCATCAGTGAGTCGGGTAGCGGGGGGAGCCTGGAGACCCAGTACTTC; CDR3aa: CAISESGSGGSLETQYF; v_gene: TRBV10-3; abundance: NA; j_gene: TRBJ2-5; d_gene: TRBD2
CDR3nt: TGTGCCAGCAGCTTCGTCGCTGGGAGGGAGCAGTTCTTC; CDR3aa: CASSFVAGREQFF; v_gene: TRBV7-3; abundance: few; j_gene: TRBJ2-1; d_gene: NA
CDR3nt: TGTGCCAGCAGTTCTCTGGACAGGGGGCTTGGCGAGCAGTACTTC; CDR3aa: CASSSLDRGLGEQYF; v_gene: TRBV27; abundance: NA; j_gene: TRBJ2-7; d_gene: TRBD1
CDR3nt: TGCGCCAGCAGCTCTTGGGGCGCAACTGGGGCCAACGTCCTGACTTTC; CDR3aa: CASSSWGATGANVLTF; v_gene: TRBV5-1; abundance: NA; j_gene: TRBJ2-6; d_gene: NA
CDR3nt: TGTGCCAGCAGCCAAGGGGGGACAGGGGGCGGGGGGCAGTACTTC; CDR3aa: CASSQGGTGGGGQYF; v_gene: TRBV3-1/TRBV3-2; abundance: NA; j_gene: TRBJ2-7; d_gene: TRBD1
CDR3nt: TGTGCCAGCAGTAGGGACAGGGGCGAGCAGTACTTC; CDR3aa: CASSRDRGEQYF; v_gene: TRBV6-5; abundance: NA; j_gene: TRBJ2-7; d_gene: TRBD1
CDR3nt: TGTGCCAGCAGCCGAGACACAGATGCTCCTGGCTACACCTTC; CDR3aa: CASSRDTDAPGYTF; v_gene: TRBV7-9; abundance: NA; j_gene: TRBJ1-2; d_gene: NA
CDR3nt: TGTGCCAGCAGTTCCCCGAGTCGGGAGGGTGAAAAACTGTTTTTT; CDR3aa: CASSSPSREGEKLFF; v_gene: TRBV27; abundance: NA; j_gene: TRBJ1-4; d_gene: NA
CDR3nt: TGTGCCAGCAGCGTACTTCAGGCAGGGGCGGCCACTGAAGCTTTCTTT; CDR3aa: CASSVLQAGAATEAFF; v_gene: TRBV9; abundance: NA; j_gene: TRBJ1-1; d_gene: NA
CDR3nt: TGTGCCTCAGGACAGTCTAAAGAGACCCAGTACTTC; CDR3aa: CASGQSKETQYF; v_gene: TRBV19; abundance: NA; j_gene: TRBJ2-5; d_gene: NA
CDR3nt: TGTGCCAGCAGATTCGTCATCCCCCGTCGGGGAGCGGGAGGCTACACCTTC; CDR3aa: CASRFVIPRRGAGGYTF; v_gene: TRBV27; abundance: once; j_gene: TRBJ1-2; d_gene: NA